This T cell receptor beta chain stems from a study of cytomegalovirus exposure and HLA in healthy donors. Germline V gene data show CDR1 as MNHEY and CDR2 as SMNVEV (reference sequence). The CDR3 runs 16 residues. Unmatched junction bases numbered 8, after V lost 2 bases and J lost 6 bases. PCR employed 60 Vbeta and 13 Jbeta primers. Clones were read by immunoSEQ multiplex PCR, and TCRdb kept only the in-frame ones, dropping some. In the table there are about 99,000 clones, over 65% of which are singletons. Findings of the study overall: Reportedly, TCR beta sequences accurately predicted HLA-A and HLA-B alleles in most subjects.

Note on this clone: Its antigen is currently unknown.

The source is a woman between 40 and 55 years old in good health and CMV-seronegative. The specimen was PBMCs. The chain recombines TRBV27 with TRBJ2-5, with TRBD2 matching 11 bases. The DNA of the CDR3 is TGTGCCAGCAGTTTAGTGGTAGCGGGAGGGGTAAAGACCCAGTACTTC. Residues: CASSLVVAGGVKTQYF.